This is a list of T cell receptor beta chains from one sample in a study of beta chain features in type 1 diabetes. Some clones are missing from TCRdb's copy, which holds only in-frame ones; the method was immunoSEQ multiplex PCR. In the table there are 140,000 or so clones, roughly a tenth of which are singletons. The sample comprised naive CD4+ T cells from blood. The receptor source for this set is a man younger than 35 in good health. Each CDR3 is given with its conserved first and last residue. Fields, in order: D gene, J gene, clone size, V gene, CDR3 DNA, CDR3 protein. D genes are given only for firm matches. The listing skips clone size in some rows; elsewhere it reads once, few, many or a size class.

TRBD1	TRBJ1-2	-	TRBV6-6	TGTGCCAGCAGTTATCAGGGGGAGAACTATGGCTACACCTTC	CASSYQGENYGYTF
TRBD2	TRBJ2-7	-	TRBV5-1	TGCGCCAGCAGCTTGGTTGGACTAGCGGAGCAGTACTTC	CASSLVGLAEQYF
-	TRBJ2-1	-	TRBV7-2	TGTGCCAGCAGCCCGACTCGGCGGGAGTTCTTC	CASSPTRREFF
TRBD2	TRBJ2-3	few	TRBV5-1	TGCGCCAGCAGCCAAGATAGCGGGGGTAGCACAGATACGCAGTATTTT	CASSQDSGGSTDTQYF
TRBD2	TRBJ2-5	-	TRBV5-1	TGCGCCAGCAGCTTGGAAGCGGGGGGGCCAGGGGAGACCCAGTACTTC	CASSLEAGGPGETQYF
-	TRBJ2-7	few	TRBV7-2	TGTGCCAGCAGCTTTGGGCAGGGCTCTTACGAGCAGTACTTC	CASSFGQGSYEQYF
TRBD2	TRBJ2-2	-	TRBV18	TGTGCCAGCTCACCGGGACTAGCGGTTACCGGGGAGCTGTTTTTT	CASSPGLAVTGELFF
TRBD2	TRBJ2-3	-	TRBV5-1	TGCGCCAGCAGCTTCTTAGCGGGGGCGTCGGCAGATACGCAGTATTTT	CASSFLAGASADTQYF
-	TRBJ2-5	few	TRBV5-1	TGCGCCAGCAGCTACAGGACGGACGAAGAGACCCAGTACTTC	CASSYRTDEETQYF
-	TRBJ2-1	-	TRBV6-4	TGTGCCAGCAGTGACTCGGACAGATACAATGAGCAGTTCTTC	CASSDSDRYNEQFF
TRBD1	TRBJ1-5	few	TRBV6-5	TGTGCCAGCAGCGAGGGGACAGGGATGGTTCAGCCCCAGCATTTT	CASSEGTGMVQPQHF
TRBD2	TRBJ2-3	few	TRBV7-6	TGTGCCAGCAGCTTATTAGCGGGGGGCCCCACAGATACGCAGTATTTT	CASSLLAGGPTDTQYF
-	TRBJ1-1	many	TRBV30	TGTGCCTGGAGTGCTCAGGGGAACACTGAAGCTTTCTTT	CAWSAQGNTEAFF
-	TRBJ2-5	few	TRBV29-1	TGCAGCGTTGCGTTGGTCGGTACCCAAGAGGAGACCCAGTACTTC	CSVALVGTQEETQYF
-	TRBJ2-1	few	TRBV7-2	TGTGCCAGCAGCTTATTGGGGGGTTCGTACAATGAGCAGTTCTTC	CASSLLGGSYNEQFF
-	TRBJ2-5	-	TRBV4-3	TGCGCCAGCAGCCCACGACAAACAGAGACCCAGTACTTC	CASSPRQTETQYF
TRBD2	TRBJ2-1	-	TRBV7-2	TGTGCCAGCAGCATGCTAGCGGGGGGGCTCGATGAGCAGTTCTTC	CASSMLAGGLDEQFF
-	TRBJ1-1	few	TRBV6-6	TGTGCCAGCAGTCGAGCCTGGGGAGACACTGAAGCTTTCTTT	CASSRAWGDTEAFF
TRBD1	TRBJ2-7	few	TRBV4-1	TGCGCCAGCAGCCAACCGGGACAGACCTACGAGCAGTACTTC	CASSQPGQTYEQYF
TRBD1	TRBJ2-1	few	TRBV2	TGTGCCAGCAGTGAAGCGCTAAGGGACAGGCAGTTCTTC	CASSEALRDRQFF
TRBD2	TRBJ2-1	few	TRBV9	TGTGCCAGCAGCCCCCGGACTAGCGGGGGGCCCCGATCCTACAATGAGCAGTTCTTC	CASSPRTSGGPRSYNEQFF
TRBD1	TRBJ2-5	-	TRBV19	TGTGCCAGTAGTCTAGGACTTCCTAACAGGGGGCGACGCCAAGAGACCCAGTACTTC	CASSLGLPNRGRRQETQYF
TRBD1	TRBJ1-6	-	TRBV6-5	TGTGCCAGCAGGCGAACAGGACAGGGTGTGTCACCCCTCCACTTT	CASRRTGQGVSPLHF
-	TRBJ1-2	-	TRBV6-5	TGTGCCAGCAGTTACCTCCAGGCCACCTATGGCTACACCTTC	CASSYLQATYGYTF
TRBD1	TRBJ2-7	-	TRBV15	TGTGCCACCAGCACCAGGGACAGGGGGACAAACGAGCAGTACTTC	CATSTRDRGTNEQYF
-	TRBJ2-4	few	TRBV9	TGTGCCAGCAGCCGACCCGGGGGAGGTACTCAGTACTTC	CASSRPGGGTQYF
-	TRBJ2-1	-	TRBV6-5	TGTGCCAGCAGTTACACAAGAGACTATGAGCAGTTCTTC	CASSYTRDYEQFF
-	TRBJ1-5	few	TRBV28	TGTGCCAGCAGTTTCAGACGGGATAGCAATCAGCCCCAGCATTTT	CASSFRRDSNQPQHF
-	TRBJ2-4	-	TRBV5-1	TGCGCCAGCAGCTTGTTGGACAACAAAAACATTCAGTACTTC	CASSLLDNKNIQYF
-	TRBJ2-7	-	TRBV10-3	TGTGCCATCAGTGAGTCAATCAGGGCCGAGCAGTACTTC	CAISESIRAEQYF
TRBD2	TRBJ2-1	few	TRBV7-9	TGTGCCAGCAGCCTCCGACTAGCGGGATACAATGAGCAGTTCTTC	CASSLRLAGYNEQFF
-	TRBJ2-5	few	TRBV7-9	TGTGCCAGCAGCTTTGATCGGGAGACCCAGTACTTC	CASSFDRETQYF
-	TRBJ1-1	-	TRBV7-8	TGTGCCAGCAGCTTACGGGTAGGGGCAGGAACTGAAGCTTTCTTT	CASSLRVGAGTEAFF
TRBD2	TRBJ2-1	-	TRBV6-6	TGTGCCAGCAGTTACAAGGCGGGGGGGCTCGATGAGCAGTTCTTC	CASSYKAGGLDEQFF
TRBD1	TRBJ1-4	-	TRBV5-4	TGTGCCAGCAGCGCCTTAGGGGGCGCTAATGAAAAACTGTTTTTT	CASSALGGANEKLFF
-	TRBJ2-6	many	TRBV7-2	TGTGCCAGCAGCCGTGCGGTCGTAACTGGGGCCAACGTCCTGACTTTC	CASSRAVVTGANVLTF
-	TRBJ1-3	-	TRBV7-2	TGTGCCAGCAGCCGGGACACCTCTGGAAACACCATATATTTT	CASSRDTSGNTIYF
TRBD2	TRBJ2-1	few	TRBV30	TGTGCCTGGACCGGGGCTAGCGGCGAGCAGTTCTTC	CAWTGASGEQFF
TRBD1	TRBJ1-1	few	TRBV9	TGTGCCAGCAGCGTCAGACAGGGGGAAAGGCCTGAAGCTTTCTTT	CASSVRQGERPEAFF
TRBD2	TRBJ2-3	-	TRBV7-2	TGTGCCAGCAGCTCCCGACTAGCGGGAAGCACAGATACGCAGTATTTT	CASSSRLAGSTDTQYF
TRBD2	TRBJ2-1	-	TRBV7-2	TGTGCCAGCAGTTTCGGGGGGGCATCCTACAATGAGCAGTTCTTC	CASSFGGASYNEQFF
TRBD1	TRBJ2-6	few	TRBV7-2	TGTGCCAGCAGGCTAGATGGGACAGCGTACTCTGGGGCCAACGTCCTGACTTTC	CASRLDGTAYSGANVLTF
-	TRBJ2-3	-	TRBV7-3	TGTGCCAGCAGCCAATCACACACAGATACGCAGTATTTT	CASSQSHTDTQYF
TRBD1	TRBJ1-1	-	TRBV27	TGTGCCAGCAGTGGGGACAGAAGCTTGAACACTGAAGCTTTCTTT	CASSGDRSLNTEAFF
TRBD2	TRBJ2-1	few	TRBV9	TGTGCCAGCTCCCGACTAGCGGGGGGACAATACAATGAGCAGTTCTTC	CASSRLAGGQYNEQFF
TRBD2	TRBJ2-1	-	TRBV11-2	TGTGCCAGCAGCCCGTGGGGACTAGCGGGGGGAACCTCCTACAATGAGCAGTTCTTC	CASSPWGLAGGTSYNEQFF
TRBD1	TRBJ2-3	few	TRBV28	TGTGCCAGCAGTTTAGGGGGACAGGGGCCAGATACGCAGTATTTT	CASSLGGQGPDTQYF
-	TRBJ1-3	few	TRBV25-1	TGTGCCAGCAGTGACCTAAGCTCTGGAAACACCATATATTTT	CASSDLSSGNTIYF
TRBD1	TRBJ2-3	-	TRBV18	TGTGCCAGCTCACCCGATCGACAGGGGCCTAGCACAGATACGCAGTATTTT	CASSPDRQGPSTDTQYF
TRBD1	TRBJ2-3	-	TRBV7-2	TGTGCCAGCAGCCTAGGACAGGGCGGTACGCAGTATTTT	CASSLGQGGTQYF
TRBD1	TRBJ1-6	many	TRBV28	TGTGCCAGCAGTATCGGGACAGGAACCAAGCCCCTCCACTTT	CASSIGTGTKPLHF
TRBD1	TRBJ2-7	-	TRBV5-1	TGCGCCAGCAGCTTGTCAGGGGGCTTGAACGAGCAGTACTTC	CASSLSGGLNEQYF
TRBD1	TRBJ1-5	-	TRBV6-5	TGTGCCAGCAGTTCCAGACAGGGGAGCAATCAGCCCCAGCATTTT	CASSSRQGSNQPQHF